The 17 T cell receptor beta chains reported below all come from one sample, sequenced in a study of OX40 agonist ivuxolimab in advanced cancers. Profiling relied on immunoSEQ multiplex PCR, and the TCRdb table lists in-frame clones only, not all of them. The table records about 110,000 clones, approximately 89% of them present only once. The source was CD4+ or CD8+ T cells sorted from blood, collected in a trial of the OX40 agonist ivuxolimab. Receptors originate from an adult with an advanced solid tumor such as melanoma, head and neck, liver or kidney cancer.

V is TRBV28 and J is TRBJ2-7; D remains unclear. The CDR3 has 21 amino acids. Trimming stripped 2 bases from V and 2 bases from J, with 31 bases between. The germline gives CDR1 MDHEN, CDR2 SYDVKM. CDR3 DNA sequence: TGTGCCAGCAGTTTAGGTTACAGTTCGGGTGCAAGTTCCCGATATGCCTACGAGCAGTACTTC. It specifies CASSLGYSSGASSRYAYEQYF.

This chain uses TRBV9 with TRBJ2-3; tentatively, D is TRBD2 (6 bases). CDR1 SGDLS and CDR2 YYNGEE come from the germline V gene. The CDR3 is 13 residues long. Trimming took off 7 bases at V and 6 bases at J, with 15 bases between the two ends. The CDR3 region is CASCPTGRDTQYF. Here the CDR3 DNA reads TGTGCCAGCTGCCCGACGGGGAGGGATACGCAGTATTTT. Full variable domain (outside the CDR3, taken from reference TRBV9 and TRBJ2-3): DSGVTQTPKHLITATGQRVTLRCSPRSGDLSVYWYQQSLDQGLQFLIQYYNGEERAKGNILERFSAQQFPDLHSELNLSSLELGDSALYFCASCPTGRDTQYFGPGTRLTVL.

The gene calls are TRBV14 and TRBJ2-5, with D possibly TRBD2 on 5 matching bases. The V end lost 1 base, the J end lost 8 bases, and 11 bases lay between the germline ends. Germline V gene lookup returns CDR1 SGHDN and CDR2 FVKESK. CDR3 size: 13 residues. The CDR3 protein is CASSQGGRGTQYF. The CDR3, as DNA: TGTGCCAGCAGCCAAGGGGGTCGGGGTACCCAGTACTTC.

This clone has more than one count but fewer than ten. The chain links TRBV10-2 to TRBJ1-2; a weak D match, TRBD1 (6 bases). Trimming left V 2 bases short and J 8 bases short, with 15 bases between. This CDR3 comprises 14 residues. In germline, CDR1 is WSHSY, CDR2 SAAADI. The CDR3 region is CASSEQQGLTGYTF. For the CDR3, the DNA is TGCGCCAGCAGTGAGCAACAGGGTCTTACGGGCTACACCTTC.

The CDR3 DNA reads as TGTGCCAGCAGCGCAGAGAGATGGACAGGGGAAAACACTGAAGCTTTCTTT. It encodes CASSAERWTGENTEAFF. This chain uses TRBV9 with TRBJ1-1; 9 bases fit TRBD1. The CDR3 has 17 amino acids. V gave up 3 bases and J gave up 2 bases; unmatched junction bases: 11. Germline loops: CDR1 SGDLS, CDR2 YYNGEE. The whole variable domain, remainder taken from reference TRBV9 and TRBJ1-1, is DSGVTQTPKHLITATGQRVTLRCSPRSGDLSVYWYQQSLDQGLQFLIQYYNGEERAKGNILERFSAQQFPDLHSELNLSSLELGDSALYFCASSAERWTGENTEAFFGQGTRLTVV.

This clone was detected a few times. The chain couples TRBV25-1 to TRBJ1-1; D gene uncertain. The CDR3 extends over 12 amino acids. Germline values: CDR1 MGHDK, CDR2 SYGVNS. Trimming left V 2 bases short and J 8 bases short, with 9 bases between. As DNA, the CDR3 is TGTGCCAGCAGTGAAAAACGCGAAGAAGCTTTCTTT. It encodes CASSEKREEAFF.

This chain connects TRBV9 to TRBJ1-2; 7 bases line up with TRBD1. Germline values: CDR1 SGDLS, CDR2 YYNGEE. The CDR3 consists of 13 residues. Germline trimming cut 1 base from V and 4 bases from J; bases unmatched to any gene: 1. CDR3 coding DNA: TGTGCCAGCAGCGTACAGGGGGGCTATGGCTACACCTTC. Amino acids: CASSVQGGYGYTF.

The chain links TRBV7-8 to TRBJ1-2; maybe TRBD1 (6 bases). V shed 4 bases and J shed 8 bases, with 11 bases lying between them. Germline V gene sequence: CDR1 SGHVS, CDR2 FQNEAQ. The CDR3 contains 12 residues. The CDR3 region has the DNA TGTGCCAGCAGCTCCGGACAGCGGGGCTACACCTTC. Translation: CASSSGQRGYTF.

The gene calls are TRBV18 and TRBJ1-2; D gene ambiguous. Germline-derived CDR1 and CDR2 are KGHSH and LQKENI. The CDR3 loop spans 13 amino acids. Between the trimmed V and J ends, which lost 1 base and 3 bases, there was a span of 6 bases. The CDR3 protein is CASSPQGYYGYTF. CDR3 DNA: TGTGCCAGCTCACCACAGGGCTACTATGGCTACACCTTC.

V usage is TRBV9 and J usage is TRBJ2-7, with a weak D call TRBD1 (6 bases). The CDR3 runs to 16 residues. From germline, CDR1 is SGDLS and CDR2 YYNGEE. Trimming pared 6 bases from V and 5 bases from J, leaving 24 bases between. CDR3 bases: TGTGCCAGCACCCCAGGACAGACTGCGTGGACTGACGAGCAGTACTTC. This translates into CASTPGQTAWTDEQYF. The variable domain in full, completed from reference TRBV9 and TRBJ2-7, reads DSGVTQTPKHLITATGQRVTLRCSPRSGDLSVYWYQQSLDQGLQFLIQYYNGEERAKGNILERFSAQQFPDLHSELNLSSLELGDSALYFCASTPGQTAWTDEQYFGPGTRLTVT.

The chain has TRBV5-1 and TRBJ2-3; D may match TRBD1 or TRBD2 (5 bases each). Between the trimmed V and J ends, which lost 4 bases and 3 bases, there was a span of 9 bases. From germline, CDR1 is SGHRS and CDR2 YFSETQ. This CDR3 spans 13 amino acids. The CDR3 region is CASSRRETDTQYF. The CDR3 DNA sequence: TGCGCCAGCAGCCGCAGGGAGACAGATACGCAGTATTTT.

CDR3 DNA: TGTGCCAGCAGCTTAGAAGGGTACTATGGCTACACCTTC. Translated: CASSLEGYYGYTF. The chain has TRBV7-3 and TRBJ1-2; D gene ambiguous. With 2 bases removed from V and 3 bases from J, the gap between germline ends came to 7 bases. The germline V gene encodes CDR1 SGHTA and CDR2 FQGTGA. The CDR3 totals 13 residues.

The J gene is TRBJ2-1, the V gene TRBV11-2; 11 bases map to TRBD2. Germline assignment: CDR1 SGHAT and CDR2 FQNNGV. The CDR3 is made up of 15 amino acids. V dropped 4 bases and J dropped 7; count of bases not matched to a gene: 6. The CDR3 DNA sequence: TGTGCCAGCAGCTCCATAGCGGGGGGGCCAAATGAGCAGTTCTTC. Amino acids: CASSSIAGGPNEQFF.

The V gene is TRBV30, the J gene TRBJ1-5; no clear D gene. The CDR3 has 14 amino acids. The V gene lost 2 bases and the J gene lost 9 bases, with 17 bases spanning the gap. In germline, CDR1 is GTSNPN, CDR2 SVGIG (reference sequence). Here the CDR3 DNA reads TGTGCCTGGAGTTTCAGGACCGAAGAGGCGCCCCAGCATTTT. It specifies CAWSFRTEEAPQHF.

V gene TRBV7-9 combines with J gene TRBJ2-7; a possible D gene is TRBD2 (6 bases). The V gene lost 0 bases and the J gene lost 0 bases, with 18 bases spanning the gap. Germline V gene sequence: CDR1 SEHNR, CDR2 FQNEAQ (reference sequence). The CDR3 extends over 18 amino acids. CDR3 bases: TGTGCCAGCAGCTTAGCCGGGAGAGAGGGTTTTCTCTCCTACGAGCAGTACTTC. Translated: CASSLAGREGFLSYEQYF.

This chain connects TRBV6-5 to TRBJ2-2; a weak D match, TRBD2 (5 bases). Germline CDR1 reads MNHEY; CDR2 reads SVGAGI. The CDR3 contains 12 residues. The V end lost 6 bases, the J end lost 7 bases, and 9 bases lay between the germline ends. Here the CDR3 DNA reads TGTGCCAGCAGGCCGGAGGTCGGGGAGCTGTTTTTT. Protein sequence: CASRPEVGELFF.

V and J are TRBV28 and TRBJ1-5; D is perhaps TRBD1 (5 bases). The CDR3 sequence is 14 residues long. V was shortened by 5 bases and J by 5 bases, with 13 bases between the two germline ends. Germline CDR1 reads MDHEN; CDR2 reads SYDVKM. The CDR3 protein is CASSTGGTHQPQHF. CDR3 nucleotides: TGTGCCAGCAGTACGGGCGGGACGCATCAGCCCCAGCATTTT.